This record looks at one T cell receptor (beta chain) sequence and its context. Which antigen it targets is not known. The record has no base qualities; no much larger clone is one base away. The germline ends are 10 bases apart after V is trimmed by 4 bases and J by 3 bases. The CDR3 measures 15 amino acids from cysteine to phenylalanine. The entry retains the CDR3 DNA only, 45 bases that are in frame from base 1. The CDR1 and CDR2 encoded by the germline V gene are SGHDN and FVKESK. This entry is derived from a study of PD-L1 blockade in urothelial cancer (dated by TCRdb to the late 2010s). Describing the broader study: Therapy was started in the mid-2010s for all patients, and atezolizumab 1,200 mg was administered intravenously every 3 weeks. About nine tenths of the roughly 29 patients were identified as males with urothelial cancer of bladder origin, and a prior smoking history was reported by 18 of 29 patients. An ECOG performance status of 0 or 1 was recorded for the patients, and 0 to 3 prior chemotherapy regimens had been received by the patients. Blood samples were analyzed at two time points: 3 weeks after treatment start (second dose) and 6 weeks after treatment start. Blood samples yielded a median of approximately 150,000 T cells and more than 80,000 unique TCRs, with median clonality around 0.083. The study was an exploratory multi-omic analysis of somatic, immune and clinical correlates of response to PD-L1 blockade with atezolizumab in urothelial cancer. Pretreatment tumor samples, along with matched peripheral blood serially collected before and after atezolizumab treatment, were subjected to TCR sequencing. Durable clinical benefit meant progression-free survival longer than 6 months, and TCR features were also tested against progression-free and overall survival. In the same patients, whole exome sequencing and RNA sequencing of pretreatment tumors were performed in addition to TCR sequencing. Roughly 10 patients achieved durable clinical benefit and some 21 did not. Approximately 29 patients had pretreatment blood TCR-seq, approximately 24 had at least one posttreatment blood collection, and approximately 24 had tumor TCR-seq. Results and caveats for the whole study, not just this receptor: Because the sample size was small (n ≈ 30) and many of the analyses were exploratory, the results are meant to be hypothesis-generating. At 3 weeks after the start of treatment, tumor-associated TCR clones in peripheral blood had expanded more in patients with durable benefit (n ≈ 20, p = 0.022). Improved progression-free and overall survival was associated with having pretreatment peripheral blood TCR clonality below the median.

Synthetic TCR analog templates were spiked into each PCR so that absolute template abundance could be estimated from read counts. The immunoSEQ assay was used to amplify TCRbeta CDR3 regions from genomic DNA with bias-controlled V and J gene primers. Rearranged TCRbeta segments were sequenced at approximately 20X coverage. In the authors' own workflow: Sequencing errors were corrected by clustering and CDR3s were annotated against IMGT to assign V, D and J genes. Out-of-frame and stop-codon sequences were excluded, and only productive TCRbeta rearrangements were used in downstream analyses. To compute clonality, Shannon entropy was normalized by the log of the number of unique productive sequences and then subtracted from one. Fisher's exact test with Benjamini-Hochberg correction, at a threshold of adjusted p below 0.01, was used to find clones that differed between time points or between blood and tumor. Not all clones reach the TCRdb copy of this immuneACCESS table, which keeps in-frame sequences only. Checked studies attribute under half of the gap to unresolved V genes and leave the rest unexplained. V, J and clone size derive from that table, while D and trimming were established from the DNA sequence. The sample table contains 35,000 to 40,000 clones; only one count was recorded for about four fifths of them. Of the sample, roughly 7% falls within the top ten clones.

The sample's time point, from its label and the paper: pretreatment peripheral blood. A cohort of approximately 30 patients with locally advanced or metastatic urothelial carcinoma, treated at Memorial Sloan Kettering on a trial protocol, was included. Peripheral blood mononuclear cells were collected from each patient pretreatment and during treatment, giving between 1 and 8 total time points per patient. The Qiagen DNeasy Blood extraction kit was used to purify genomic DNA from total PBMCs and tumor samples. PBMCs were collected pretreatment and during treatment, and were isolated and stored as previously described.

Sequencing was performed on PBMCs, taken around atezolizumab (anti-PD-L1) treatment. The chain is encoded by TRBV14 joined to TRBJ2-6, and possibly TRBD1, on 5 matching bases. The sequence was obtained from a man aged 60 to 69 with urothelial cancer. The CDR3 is CASSRQGLGANVLTF. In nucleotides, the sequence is TGTGCCAGCAGCCGCCAGGGCCTTGGGGCCAACGTCCTGACTTTC. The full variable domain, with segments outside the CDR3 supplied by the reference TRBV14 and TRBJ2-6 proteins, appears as EAGVTQFPSHSVIEKGQTVTLRCDPISGHDNLYWYRRVMGKEIKFLLHFVKESKQDESGMPNNRFLAERTGGTYSTLKVQPAELEDSGVYFCASSRQGLGANVLTFGAGSRLTVL.